This T cell receptor (beta chain) was recorded in a study of radiotherapy plus CTLA-4 blockade in lung cancer. General study findings and limits: In blood, TCR clones derived from the tumor expanded after radiotherapy plus ipilimumab.

The repertoire was sequenced with immunoSEQ multiplex PCR; TCRdb's copy has only in-frame clones and lacks some. The data hold roughly 30,000 clones, with about 72% observed a single time. This clone was counted a single time. Its target is not known. The material sequenced was peripheral blood, taken from a patient treated with radiotherapy plus ipilimumab. The sequence was collected from a human donor with non-small cell lung cancer who had stable disease on radiotherapy plus ipilimumab.

CDR3 in DNA: TGCAGCGGAGGGGGCGCTAGGTATGGCTACACCTTC. Translated, it gives CSGGGARYGYTF. V is TRBV29-1 and J is TRBJ1-2, with 7 bases that match TRBD1. The germline CDR1 and CDR2 sequences are SQVTM and ANQGSEA. After removal of 7 bases from V and 5 bases from J, the junction contained 7 bases not matched to a gene. This CDR3 spans 12 amino acids.